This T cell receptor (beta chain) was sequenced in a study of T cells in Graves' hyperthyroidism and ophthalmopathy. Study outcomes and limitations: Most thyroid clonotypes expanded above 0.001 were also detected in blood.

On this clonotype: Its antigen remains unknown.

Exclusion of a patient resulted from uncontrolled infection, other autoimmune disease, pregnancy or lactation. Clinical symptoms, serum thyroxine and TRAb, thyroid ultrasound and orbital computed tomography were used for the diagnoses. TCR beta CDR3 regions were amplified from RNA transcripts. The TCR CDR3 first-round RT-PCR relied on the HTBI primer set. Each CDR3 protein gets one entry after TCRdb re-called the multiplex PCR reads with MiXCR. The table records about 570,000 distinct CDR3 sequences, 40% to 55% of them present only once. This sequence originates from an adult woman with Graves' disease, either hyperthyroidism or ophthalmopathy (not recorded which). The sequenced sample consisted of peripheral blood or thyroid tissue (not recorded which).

The chain's CDR3 is CASSPPSQDRTANYGYTF. CDR3 sequence (DNA): TGTGCCAGCAGCCCCCCCAGCCAAGATCGGACAGCCAACTATGGCTACACCTTC. V is TRBV11-1 and J is TRBJ1-2, with D tentatively TRBD1 (6 bases). Trimming pared 5 bases from V and 2 bases from J, leaving 24 bases between. The CDR3 totals 18 residues. Germline values: CDR1 SGHAT, CDR2 FQDESV (reference sequence).